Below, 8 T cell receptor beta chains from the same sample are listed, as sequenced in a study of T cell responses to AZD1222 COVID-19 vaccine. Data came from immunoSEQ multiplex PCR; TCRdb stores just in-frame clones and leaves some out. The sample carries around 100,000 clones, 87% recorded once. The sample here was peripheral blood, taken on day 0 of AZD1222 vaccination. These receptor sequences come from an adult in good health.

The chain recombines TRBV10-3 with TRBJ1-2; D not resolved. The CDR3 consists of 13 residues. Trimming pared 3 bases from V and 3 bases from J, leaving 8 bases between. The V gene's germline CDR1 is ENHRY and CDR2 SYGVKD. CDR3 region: CAISDVGYYGYTF. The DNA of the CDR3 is TGTGCCATCAGTGATGTAGGTTACTATGGCTACACCTTC.

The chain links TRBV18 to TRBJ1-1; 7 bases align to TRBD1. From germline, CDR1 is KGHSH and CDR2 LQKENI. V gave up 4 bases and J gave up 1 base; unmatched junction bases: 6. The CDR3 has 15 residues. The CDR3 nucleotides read TGTGCCAGCTCACTATGGACAGGAGAGAACACTGAAGCTTTCTTT. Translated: CASSLWTGENTEAFF.

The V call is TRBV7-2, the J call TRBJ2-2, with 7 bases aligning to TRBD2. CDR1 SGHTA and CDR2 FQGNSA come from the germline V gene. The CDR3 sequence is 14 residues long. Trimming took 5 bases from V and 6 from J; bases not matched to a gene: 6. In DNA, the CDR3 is TGTGCCAGCAGCCCTCCAGCGGGACCCGGGGAGCTGTTTTTT. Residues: CASSPPAGPGELFF.

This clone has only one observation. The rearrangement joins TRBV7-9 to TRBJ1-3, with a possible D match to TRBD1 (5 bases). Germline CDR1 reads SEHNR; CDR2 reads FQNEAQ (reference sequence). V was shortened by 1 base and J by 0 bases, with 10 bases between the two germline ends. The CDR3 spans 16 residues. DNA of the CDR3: TGTGCCAGCAGCTTAGGGGGCTCGGGCTCTGGAAACACCATATATTTT. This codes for CASSLGGSGSGNTIYF. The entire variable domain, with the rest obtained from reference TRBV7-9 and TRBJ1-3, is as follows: DTGVSQNPRHKITKRGQNVTFRCDPISEHNRLYWYRQTLGQGPEFLTYFQNEAQLEKSRLLSDRFSAERPKGSFSTLEIQRTEQGDSAMYLCASSLGGSGSGNTIYFGEGSWLTVV.

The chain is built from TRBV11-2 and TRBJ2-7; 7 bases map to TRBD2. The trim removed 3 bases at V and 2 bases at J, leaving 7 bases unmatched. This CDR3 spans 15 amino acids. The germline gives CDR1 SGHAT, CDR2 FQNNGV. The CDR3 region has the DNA TGTGCCAGCAGCTTTGGCCTAGCGGAAACCTACGAGCAGTACGTC. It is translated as CASSFGLAETYEQYV.

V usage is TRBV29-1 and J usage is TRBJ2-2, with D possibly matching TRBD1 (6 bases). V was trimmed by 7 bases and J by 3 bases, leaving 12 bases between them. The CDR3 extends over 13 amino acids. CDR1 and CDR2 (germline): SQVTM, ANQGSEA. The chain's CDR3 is CSGGQPDTGELFF. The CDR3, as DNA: TGCAGCGGGGGGCAGCCGGACACCGGGGAGCTGTTTTTT.

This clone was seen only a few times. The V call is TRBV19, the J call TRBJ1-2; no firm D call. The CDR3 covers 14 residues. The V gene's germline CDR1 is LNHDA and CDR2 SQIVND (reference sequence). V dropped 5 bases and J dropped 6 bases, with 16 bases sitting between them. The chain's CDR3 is CASSSTDLINGYTF. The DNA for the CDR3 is TGTGCCAGTAGTTCCACGGACCTTATCAATGGCTACACCTTC.

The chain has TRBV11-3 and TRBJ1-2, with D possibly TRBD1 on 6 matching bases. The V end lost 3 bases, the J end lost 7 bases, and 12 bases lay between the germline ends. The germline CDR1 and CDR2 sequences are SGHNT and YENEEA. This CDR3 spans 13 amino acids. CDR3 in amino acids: CASSFSRDTGYTF. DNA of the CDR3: TGTGCCAGCAGCTTTTCTCGGGACACTGGCTACACCTTC.